Each of the 26 T cell receptor beta chains below was sequenced from the same sample in a study of T cell responses to AZD1222 COVID-19 vaccine (dated by TCRdb to the early 2020s). In the paper's terms, the time point label means: about 28 days (+/-7) after the second vaccine dose. Read against the paper, the sample's treatment or condition label means: meningococcal conjugate vaccine given as trial control. The library was prepared using the immunoSEQ multiplex PCR assay. TCRdb mirrors the immuneACCESS table, restricted to in-frame sequences. Some clones are absent from its copies; in checked studies, under half trace to an unresolved V gene, and the reason for the others is unknown. For this sample there are some 150,000 clones; 88% appear just once. 5% to 6.5% of the sample goes to the ten largest clones. This material consisted of peripheral blood, taken 28 days after the second dose of the MenACWY control vaccine. The source of these receptors is an adult who received the MenACWY meningococcal vaccine as a control.

The chain is built from TRBV28 and TRBJ1-4, with D uncertain. CDR1 MDHEN and CDR2 SYDVKM come from the germline V gene. V lost 0 bases, J lost 1 base, and 9 bases lay in between. The CDR3 sequence is 16 residues long. This CDR3 reads CASSLWMTITNEKLFF. CDR3 bases: TGTGCCAGCAGTTTATGGATGACCATAACTAATGAAAAACTGTTTTTT. The variable domain in full, with the rest retrieved from reference TRBV28 and TRBJ1-4, is DVKVTQSSRYLVKRTGEKVFLECVQDMDHENMFWYRQDPGLGLRLIYFSYDVKMKEKGDIPEGYSVSREKKERFSLILESASTNQTSMYLCASSLWMTITNEKLFFGSGTQLSVL.

This chain uses TRBV6-2 or TRBV6-3 with TRBJ2-5; either TRBD1 or TRBD2 may fit D (5 bases each). The CDR3 has 12 amino acids. V was clipped by 5 bases and J by 1 base, with 5 bases between them. Germline CDR1 reads MNHEY; CDR2 reads SVGEGT. The CDR3 reads CASSGTQETQYF. The CDR3 DNA reads TGTGCCAGCAGTGGGACCCAAGAGACCCAGTACTTC.

The chain combines TRBV19 with TRBJ2-3; 7 bases line up with TRBD1. Trimming cost V 5 bases and J 5 bases; bases outside gene matches: 13. CDR3 length: 16 amino acids. CDR1 is LNHDA and CDR2 is SQIVND in the germline V gene (reference sequence). In DNA form, the CDR3 reads TGTGCCAGTAGTCCTCCCGCGAGACAGGGAAGAGATACGCAGTATTTT. This encodes CASSPPARQGRDTQYF.

This clone was observed a few times. The CDR3, as DNA: TGCGCCAGCAGCTTGGACGGGAGAGGTCAGCCCCAGCATTTT. Protein sequence: CASSLDGRGQPQHF. This chain connects TRBV5-1 to TRBJ1-5, with no clear D. The germline V gene has CDR1 SGHRS and CDR2 YFSETQ. The V gene lost 0 bases and the J gene lost 6 bases, with 10 bases spanning the gap. This CDR3 comprises 14 residues.

The chain couples TRBV12-5 to TRBJ2-6, with D perhaps assigned TRBD1 or TRBD2 (6 bases each). The V gene's germline CDR1 is LGHNT and CDR2 FRNRAP. Trimming removed 3 bases from V and 5 bases from J, with 14 bases in between. The CDR3 runs 16 residues. The CDR3 here is CASGFFRGTWANVLTF. The CDR3 DNA reads TGTGCTAGTGGTTTTTTTAGGGGGACTTGGGCCAACGTCCTGACTTTC.

The gene calls are TRBV5-4 and TRBJ1-1; TRBD1 is a possible D gene (6 bases). V lost 4 bases, J lost 5 bases, and 15 bases lay in between. CDR3 length equals 14 residues. CDR1 is SGHNT and CDR2 is YYREEE in the germline V gene (reference sequence). CDR3 sequence reads: CASSPRGGWTEAFF. The DNA of the CDR3 is TGTGCCAGCAGCCCGCGCGGGGGCTGGACTGAAGCTTTCTTT.

The chain couples TRBV3-1 (or the pseudogene TRBV3-2) to TRBJ2-3, with 15 bases identical to TRBD2. Germline loops: CDR1 LGHDT, CDR2 YNNKEL (reference sequence). The trim removed 8 bases at V and 1 base at J, leaving 4 bases unmatched. The CDR3 loop spans 16 amino acids. The CDR3 here is CASSRTSGGGTDTQYF. The CDR3 nucleotides read TGTGCCAGCTCTCGGACTAGCGGGGGGGGCACAGATACGCAGTATTTT.

The chain links TRBV7-9 to TRBJ1-6; a weak D match, TRBD1 (5 bases). Per germline, CDR1 SEHNR and CDR2 FQNEAQ (reference sequence). The V end lost 3 bases, the J end lost 5 bases, and 11 bases lay between the germline ends. CDR3 length: 15 residues. The CDR3 coding sequence is TGTGCCAGCAGCTTGCGGCGGGGGGATAATTCACCCCTCCACTTT. Protein product: CASSLRRGDNSPLHF.

The chain links TRBV10-3 to TRBJ2-6, with 9 bases aligning to TRBD1. J gave up 2 bases and V 1 base, and 9 bases lay outside the gene matches. Germline values: CDR1 ENHRY, CDR2 SYGVKD. The CDR3 spans 19 residues. The CDR3 here is CAISEWPGQGVAGANVLTF. In DNA, the CDR3 is TGTGCCATCAGTGAGTGGCCGGGACAGGGTGTAGCTGGGGCCAACGTCCTGACTTTC.

The chain has TRBV7-2 and TRBJ1-2, with unresolved D. The CDR3 totals 13 residues. The germline gives CDR1 SGHTA, CDR2 FQGNSA. V dropped 2 bases and J dropped 6 bases, with 10 bases sitting between them. The CDR3 DNA follows: TGTGCCAGCAGCTTACAACAGTGGGATGGCTACACCTTC. This gives the protein CASSLQQWDGYTF.

The V gene is TRBV9, the J gene TRBJ1-1; D is undetermined. The V end lost 0 bases, the J end lost 2 bases, and 8 bases lay between the germline ends. Germline lookup yields CDR1 SGDLS and CDR2 YYNGEE. The CDR3 is 14 residues long. CDR3 bases: TGTGCCAGCAGCGTAGACCCCCTAAACACTGAAGCTTTCTTT. Translated: CASSVDPLNTEAFF.

The chain employs TRBV28 and TRBJ1-2; D is perhaps TRBD1 (5 bases). Looked up from germline, CDR1 is MDHEN and CDR2 is SYDVKM. Trimming left V 3 bases short and J 4 bases short, with 6 bases between. This CDR3 spans 12 amino acids. The CDR3 spells CASSLGGYGYTF. The CDR3 DNA sequence: TGTGCCAGCAGTTTGGGGGGCTATGGCTACACCTTC.

The rearrangement joins TRBV29-1 to TRBJ2-7, with D unclear. Germline V gene data show CDR1 as SQVTM and CDR2 as ANQGSEA. This CDR3 has 12 amino acids. With 3 bases removed from V and 1 base from J, the gap between germline ends came to 7 bases. CDR3 protein: CSVDTESYEQYF. CDR3 bases: TGCAGCGTTGACACAGAGTCCTACGAGCAGTACTTC.

In its sample, this clone was seen once. The rearrangement uses TRBV9 and TRBJ1-4; TRBD1 aligns across 9 bases. The CDR3 consists of 15 residues. CDR1 is SGDLS, CDR2 YYNGEE, per germline. J gave up 6 bases and V 4 bases, and 7 bases lay outside the gene matches. The chain's CDR3 is CASSPGTGWDEKLFF. CDR3 DNA sequence: TGTGCCAGCAGCCCAGGGACAGGGTGGGATGAAAAACTGTTTTTT. The whole variable domain, filled in from reference TRBV9 and TRBJ1-4, reads DSGVTQTPKHLITATGQRVTLRCSPRSGDLSVYWYQQSLDQGLQFLIQYYNGEERAKGNILERFSAQQFPDLHSELNLSSLELGDSALYFCASSPGTGWDEKLFFGSGTQLSVL.

The chain has TRBV5-6 and TRBJ2-5, with 13 bases that match TRBD2. CDR1 SGHDT and CDR2 YYEEEE come from the germline V gene. CDR3 size: 18 residues. The J segment lost 1 base and the V segment lost 5 bases, leaving 11 bases of the junction unmatched. The CDR3 sequence: CASSYGLAGALPQETQYF. In nucleotides, the CDR3 is TGTGCCAGCAGTTACGGACTAGCGGGGGCCCTCCCCCAAGAGACCCAGTACTTC.

The sample holds a few counts of this clone. Other DNA sequences within the sample encode an identical CDR3. This chain connects TRBV18 to TRBJ1-6; tentative D call: TRBD1 (5 bases). The CDR3 covers 14 residues. Germline CDR1 is KGHSH and CDR2 is LQKENI. V lost 6 bases and J 7 bases, leaving 13 bases between the germline ends. The CDR3 loop reads CASSRDLMNSPLHF. CDR3 in DNA: TGTGCCAGCTCCCGGGACTTAATGAATTCACCCCTCCACTTT.

The gene calls are TRBV7-8 and TRBJ1-5; D not resolved. This CDR3 has 12 residues. Looked up from germline, CDR1 is SGHVS and CDR2 is FQNEAQ. Trimming left V 10 bases short and J 7 bases short, with 14 bases between. CDR3 protein: CATGNEGQPQHF. The CDR3 DNA sequence: TGTGCCACCGGGAATGAGGGCCAGCCCCAGCATTTT. The whole variable domain, remainder taken from reference TRBV7-8 and TRBJ1-5, is GAGVSQSPRYKVAKRGQDVALRCDPISGHVSLFWYQQALGQGPEFLTYFQNEAQLDKSGLPSDRFFAERPEGSVSTLKIQRTQQEDSAVYLCATGNEGQPQHFGDGTRLSIL.

The chain has TRBV5-8 and TRBJ2-3; D unresolved. The CDR3 extends over 13 amino acids. The germline V and J ends were trimmed by 5 bases and 2 bases, with 9 bases remaining between them. Germline CDR1 and CDR2: SGHTS and YDEGEE. The CDR3: CASRSPSTDTQYF. CDR3 nucleotide sequence: TGTGCCAGCAGGTCCCCGTCCACAGATACGCAGTATTTT.

This chain links TRBV4-1 with TRBJ1-4; D possibly corresponds to TRBD1 (5 bases). V lost 1 base and J 7 bases, leaving 19 bases between the germline ends. The CDR3 is 17 residues long. The germline gives CDR1 MGHRA, CDR2 YSYEKL. The CDR3 bases are TGCGCCAGCAGCCAAGTAAATTTCGTGGGACCGTCTGAAAAACTGTTTTTT. It codes for CASSQVNFVGPSEKLFF.

The rearrangement joins TRBV7-2 to TRBJ1-6; D is possibly TRBD1 (5 bases). The CDR3 spans 15 residues. V lost 2 bases and J lost 11, with 16 bases in between. The V gene's germline CDR1 is SGHTA and CDR2 FQGNSA. The CDR3 reads CASSLIWGAGAPLHF. For the CDR3, the DNA is TGTGCCAGCAGCTTAATTTGGGGCGCGGGTGCACCCCTCCACTTT.

The chain employs TRBV15 and TRBJ2-7; 10 nucleotides align to TRBD2. The CDR3 consists of 14 residues. V dropped 8 bases and J dropped 0; count of bases not matched to a gene: 4. Germline loops: CDR1 LNHNV, CDR2 YYDKDF (reference sequence). In nucleotides, the CDR3 is TGTGCCACCCGGACTAGCGGAAGCTCCTACGAGCAGTACTTC. Translated: CATRTSGSSYEQYF.

This rearrangement joins TRBV3-1 (or the pseudogene TRBV3-2) to TRBJ1-1, with a tentative D call TRBD1 (5 bases). The CDR3 has 13 amino acids. Germline values: CDR1 LGHDT, CDR2 YNNKEL (reference sequence). V lost 0 bases, J lost 5 bases, and 7 bases lay in between. CDR3 sequence reads: CASSQEGTTEAFF. Here the CDR3 DNA reads TGTGCCAGCAGCCAAGAAGGGACTACTGAAGCTTTCTTT.

The rearrangement joins TRBV5-1 to TRBJ1-5; no reliable D call. The V gene's germline CDR1 is SGHRS and CDR2 YFSETQ. The V end lost 1 base, the J end lost 4 bases, and 6 bases lay between the germline ends. The CDR3 is 13 residues long. The CDR3 DNA reads TGCGCCAGCAGCTTGATCGGGAATCAGCCCCAGCATTTT. Its protein product is CASSLIGNQPQHF. The entire variable domain, with the rest obtained from reference TRBV5-1 and TRBJ1-5, is as follows: KAGVTQTPRYLIKTRGQQVTLSCSPISGHRSVSWYQQTPGQGLQFLFEYFSETQRNKGNFPGRFSGRQFSNSRSEMNVSTLELGDSALYLCASSLIGNQPQHFGDGTRLSIL.

The chain joins TRBV3-1 (or the pseudogene TRBV3-2) to TRBJ2-7, with 7 bases identical to TRBD1. The CDR3 is made up of 15 amino acids. CDR1 is LGHDT, CDR2 YNNKEL, per germline (reference sequence). J was trimmed by 2 bases and V by 4 bases; bases with no gene match: 8. Written as DNA, the CDR3 is TGTGCCAGCAGCCGCCGGGACAGATCCGCCTACGAGCAGTACTTC. Translating it yields CASSRRDRSAYEQYF.

This clone has just a few counts. The sample holds other DNA sequences that translate to the same CDR3. V and J are TRBV10-3 and TRBJ2-7; D gene uncertain. The CDR3 contains 11 residues. V was trimmed by 2 bases and J by 4 bases, leaving 3 bases between them. Germline lookup yields CDR1 ENHRY and CDR2 SYGVKD. This CDR3 reads CAISEGYEQYF. Written as DNA, the CDR3 is TGTGCCATCAGTGAGGGATACGAGCAGTACTTC.

The chain recombines TRBV2 with TRBJ2-7, with 10 bases fitting TRBD2. V lost 7 bases, J lost 5 bases, and 2 bases stayed unmatched. The length of the CDR3 is 12 residues. The germline V gene encodes CDR1 SNHLY and CDR2 FYNNEI. CDR3 DNA: TGTGCCAGCAACCTAGCGGGAGACGAGCAGTACTTC. Residues: CASNLAGDEQYF.